These 8 T cell receptor beta chains share one sample of origin, sequenced in a study of T-cell memory formation after mild COVID-19. In TCRdb, the 5' RACE reads were re-called with MiXCR into one record per CDR3 protein. The sample lists 300,000 to 350,000 distinct CDR3 sequences; 15% to 20% were seen once. Sequencing was done on a sample of PBMCs or a T cell subset sorted from them (not recorded which). The receptors derive from a man between 18 and 35 years old who had mild COVID-19 (a few samples of this study predate the infection). Cell type and time point are not known.

The chain is built from TRBV6-5 and TRBJ2-5; TRBD1 matches at 8 bases. With 5 bases clipped from V and 0 bases from J, the junction kept 8 bases outside the gene matches. The germline gives CDR1 MNHEY, CDR2 SVGAGI. The CDR3 extends over 16 amino acids. The CDR3 loop reads CASSRHEGQDQETQYF. The CDR3 bases are TGTGCCAGCAGTCGTCACGAGGGACAGGACCAAGAGACCCAGTACTTC.

This clonotype was seen many times. The rearrangement joins TRBV5-1 to TRBJ1-1, with D hard to call. Germline V gene sequence: CDR1 SGHRS, CDR2 YFSETQ. CDR3 length equals 15 residues. V lost 0 bases to trimming and J lost 4 bases, with 13 bases between them. This CDR3 reads CASSLDLTSGTEAFF. The DNA for the CDR3 is TGCGCCAGCAGCTTGGATCTCACCTCGGGCACTGAAGCTTTCTTT.

The chain links TRBV27 to TRBJ1-2; D is unclear. Germline V gene sequence: CDR1 MNHEY, CDR2 SMNVEV (reference sequence). Trimming cost V 5 bases and J 4 bases, with 11 bases left between them. The CDR3 is made up of 13 amino acids. In nucleotides, the CDR3 is TGTGCCAGCAGTCCCTGGACGGGCTATGGCTACACCTTC. Translating gives CASSPWTGYGYTF.

This clonotype was picked up a small number of times. In DNA, the CDR3 is TGTGCCAGCAGCGTATCAGCGCGAGCTAGCACAGATACGCAGTATTTT. This sequence encodes CASSVSARASTDTQYF. The V gene is TRBV9, the J gene TRBJ2-3; D not certain. The CDR3 totals 16 residues. Germline lookup yields CDR1 SGDLS and CDR2 YYNGEE. Trimming stripped 1 base from V and 0 bases from J, with 12 bases between.

Regarding this clonotype: One end of the junction varies from germline; a read error may be responsible. V is TRBV30 and J is TRBJ2-7; 9 bases match TRBD1. Germline loops: CDR1 GTSNPN, CDR2 SVGIG (reference sequence). The CDR3 sequence is 14 residues long. The CDR3 nucleotides are TGTGCCTGGAGTTGGGGAGGGACAGGGTACGGGCAGTACTTC. It specifies CAWSWGGTGYGQYF.

The genes are TRBV6-6 and TRBJ1-2; 7 nucleotides align to TRBD1. Germline V lookup: CDR1 MNHNY, CDR2 SVGAGI (reference sequence). Losses at the gene ends were 0 bases for V and 2 bases for J; bases not matched to a gene: 3. This CDR3 is built from 15 residues. In DNA form, the CDR3 reads TGTGCCAGCAGTTACTCCCAGGGGGGAAACTATGGCTACACCTTC. This gives the protein CASSYSQGGNYGYTF.

The J gene is TRBJ2-6, the V gene TRBV2; D ambiguous. Trimming left V 4 bases short and J 4 bases short, with 8 bases between. CDR1 SNHLY and CDR2 FYNNEI come from the germline V gene. The CDR3 loop spans 14 amino acids. For the CDR3, the DNA is TGTGCCAGCAGTGTGACACCCGGGGCCAACGTCCTGACTTTC. It codes for CASSVTPGANVLTF.

The chain combines TRBV4-2 with TRBJ2-4, with unresolved D. The CDR3 totals 13 residues. The V end was cut by 7 bases, the J end by 10 bases, with 17 bases between. The V gene's germline CDR1 is LGHNA and CDR2 YNFKEQ. CDR3 nucleotides: TGTGCCAGCACCTCAAGGCCCTTGGGGATTCAGTACTTC. This gives the protein CASTSRPLGIQYF.